This T cell receptor (beta chain) was sequenced for a study of blood T cell repertoires in COVID-19 (dated by TCRdb to about 2020). At the level of the whole study: The collaborator samples originated in the United States, Italy and Spain and spanned the acute and convalescent phases of COVID-19. The prospective study material was composed of cDNA or gDNA derived from T cells, B-cell-depleted T cells, or PBMCs. The dataset comprised deeply sampled blood TCRbeta repertoires from subjects exposed to, actively infected with, or recovered from COVID-19. The repertoires were made available in a free public database intended to serve as a resource for research on the immune response to SARS-CoV-2. Samples came from the ongoing ImmuneRACE study (first 160 participants) plus 1,254 subjects from 6 global collaborators. The sample metadata nearly always contained a de-identified subject ID, COVID-19 status, age in years and sex. HLA class I and class II types, where available, came from metadata supplied by the sample provider rather than from assay-based typing.

The sample holds one count of this clone. It has no known antigen specificity. No base-level quality is on record; no much larger clone is a single base apart. Findings and caveats that apply to the study as a whole: Clinical and demographic metadata were provided uncurated, with the amount varying by source and participant.

In Seattle, one collaborating source enrolled patients while the infection was active and tracked those patients longitudinally over the course of disease. Collaborating institutions collected whole blood in K2EDTA tubes following their own protocols. Collaborator samples were shipped for TCRbeta analysis as frozen whole blood, isolated PBMCs, or DNA extracted from either sample type. Trimmed from V: 4 bases; trimmed from J: 5 bases; junction bases lacking a gene match: 7. The CDR3 has 16 amino acids, counting the end cysteine and phenylalanine. Only the CDR3 region is kept as DNA, spanning 48 bases read in frame from base 1. The germline V gene gives CDR1 as KGHDR and CDR2 as SFDVKD. TCRbeta CDR3 regions were amplified from genomic DNA using the immunoSEQ Assay, a bias-controlled multiplex PCR. Under the source paper's analysis protocol: Nucleated cell counts per sample were estimated from amplification of reference gene primers within the assay. To quantify the absolute abundance of each unique TCRbeta CDR3 rearrangement, sequence reads were collapsed and filtered. For each sample, productive Simpson clonality was calculated as the square root of Simpson's diversity index across productive rearrangements. This is the immuneACCESS table as TCRdb keeps it, with only in-frame sequences that have V and J called. A part of the clones is gone; compared with another copy, unresolved V genes explain less than half, and the rest is unexplained. That table gives V, J and clone size, and the DNA gave D and trimming. Across this sample there are 250,000 or so clones, with about 90% seen only once. Together, the top ten hold approximately 2.5% of the sample.

The sequencing input was peripheral blood. This sequence was found in a man younger than 45 with COVID-19, enrolled during active disease. The chain was built from TRBV24-1 and TRBJ1-5; 10 bases in between match TRBD1. The sequence in DNA is TGTGCCACCAGTGACCCGGACAGGGGGACTTATCAGCCCCAGCATTTT. Its translation reads: CATSDPDRGTYQPQHF.